The 28 T cell receptor beta chains below were found in one sample sequenced in a study of T-cell memory formation after mild COVID-19. TCRdb reprocessed the 5' RACE reads via MiXCR and lists one record per CDR3 protein. The sample yields some 300,000 distinct CDR3 sequences, under 25% seen once. The sequencing sample was made of PBMCs or a T cell subset sorted from them (not recorded which). These TCRs come from a man in his late teens or twenties who had mild COVID-19 (a few samples of this study predate the infection). Cell type and time point are not known.

This clonotype was found a few times. The chain has TRBV9 and TRBJ1-1; a possible D gene is TRBD1 (5 bases). The CDR3 sequence is 14 residues long. The V gene lost 4 bases and the J gene lost 5 bases, with 15 bases spanning the gap. Germline V gene sequence: CDR1 SGDLS, CDR2 YYNGEE. The CDR3 here is CASSPYGGGTEAFF. CDR3 DNA: TGTGCCAGCAGCCCCTACGGCGGGGGGACTGAAGCTTTCTTT.

The rearrangement joins TRBV28 to TRBJ1-5, with D possibly TRBD1 on 6 matching bases. This CDR3 is 14 amino acids long. Per the germline V gene, CDR1 is MDHEN and CDR2 is SYDVKM. Between the trimmed V and J ends, which lost 6 bases and 4 bases, there was a span of 13 bases. The CDR3 is CASSLTDRNQPQHF. CDR3 coding DNA: TGTGCCAGCAGCCTCACGGACAGAAATCAGCCCCAGCATTTT. Supplemented by reference TRBV28 and TRBJ1-5, the full variable domain reads DVKVTQSSRYLVKRTGEKVFLECVQDMDHENMFWYRQDPGLGLRLIYFSYDVKMKEKGDIPEGYSVSREKKERFSLILESASTNQTSMYLCASSLTDRNQPQHFGDGTRLSIL.

This clonotype was seen many times. The DNA for the CDR3 is TGTGCCAGCAGTGACGGGGAAACCGGGGAGCTGTTTTTT. This gives the protein CASSDGETGELFF. The V and J genes are TRBV6-4 and TRBJ2-2; D not certain. The CDR3 length is 13 residues. CDR1 and CDR2 from the germline V gene are MRHNA and SNTAGT. Between the trimmed V and J ends, which lost 2 bases and 5 bases, there was a span of 6 bases.

This clonotype occurred a few times. The chain is built from TRBV27 and TRBJ2-3; TRBD2 matches 9 bases. V lost 2 bases and J lost 6; bases outside the gene matches: 3. The CDR3 spans 14 residues. Germline V CDR1 and CDR2: MNHEY, SMNVEV (reference sequence). CDR3 region: CASSLRRGGDTQYF. DNA of the CDR3: TGTGCCAGCAGTTTACGGCGGGGGGGGGATACGCAGTATTTT.

This chain joins TRBV25-1 and TRBJ2-5, with TRBD1 identical over 10 bases. This CDR3 contains 16 residues. Germline V gene lookup returns CDR1 MGHDK and CDR2 SYGVNS. With 0 bases clipped from V and 7 bases from J, the junction kept 8 bases outside the gene matches. CDR3 sequence (DNA): TGTGCCAGCAGTGAATACGGACAGGGGGGTCTGGGGACCCAGTACTTC. Translation: CASSEYGQGGLGTQYF.

This clonotype has more than one count but fewer than ten. The chain joins TRBV5-6 to TRBJ2-7; 8 bases line up with TRBD1. Germline CDR1 reads SGHDT; CDR2 reads YYEEEE. The CDR3 is 13 residues long. With 3 bases clipped from V and 4 bases from J, the junction kept 3 bases outside the gene matches. In DNA form, the CDR3 reads TGTGCCAGCAGCTGGGACAGGAAGTACGAGCAGTACGTC. This translates into CASSWDRKYEQYV.

The table lists this clonotype with a few counts. CDR3 DNA: TGCAGCGCAACGAGCGGGGGTACGCAGTATTTT. It codes for CSATSGGTQYF. J is TRBJ2-3 and V is TRBV29-1; 8 bases match TRBD2. Germline CDR1 and CDR2: SQVTM and ANQGSEA. Trimming cost V 7 bases and J 8 bases; bases outside gene matches: 5. The CDR3 has 11 residues.

This clonotype turned up a few times. The chain carries TRBV18 and TRBJ2-1; D assignment may be TRBD1 or TRBD2 (5 bases each). This CDR3 comprises 14 residues. The germline V gene has CDR1 KGHSH and CDR2 LQKENI. The V and J ends lost 6 bases and 5 bases respectively, with 14 bases between them. The CDR3 DNA follows: TGTGCCAGCTCCCGCCAGGGAGTGAACAATGAGCAGTTCTTC. It translates to CASSRQGVNNEQFF. Supplemented by reference TRBV18 and TRBJ2-1, the full variable domain reads NAGVMQNPRHLVRRRGQEARLRCSPMKGHSHVYWYRQLPEEGLKFMVYLQKENIIDESGMPKERFSAEFPKEGPSILRIQQVVRGDSAAYFCASSRQGVNNEQFFGPGTRLTVL.

The rearrangement links TRBV5-1 to TRBJ2-3; 13 bases agree with TRBD2. The germline V gene encodes CDR1 SGHRS and CDR2 YFSETQ. Losses at the gene ends were 1 base for V and 6 bases for J; bases not matched to a gene: 5. CDR3 length: 16 residues. CDR3 in DNA: TGCGCCAGCAGCTTGCGGACTAGCGGGGGCGGGGATACGCAGTATTTT. Protein: CASSLRTSGGGDTQYF.

V and J are TRBV12-3 or TRBV12-4 and TRBJ1-2, with no clear D. With 4 bases removed from V and 0 bases from J, the gap between germline ends came to 12 bases. This CDR3 contains 15 residues. The CDR3 nucleotides read TGTGCCAGCAGTTCAGTTAGAGGTGCTAACTATGGCTACACCTTC. Translating it yields CASSSVRGANYGYTF.

The chain joins TRBV24-1 to TRBJ2-7; 8 bases are a match to TRBD1. Unmatched junction bases numbered 2, after V lost 5 bases and J lost 3 bases. The CDR3 is 13 amino acids. Germline-derived CDR1 and CDR2 are KGHDR and SFDVKD. The chain's CDR3 is CATSGDRYYEQYF. The CDR3, as DNA: TGTGCCACCAGTGGGGACAGGTACTACGAGCAGTACTTC.

As DNA, the CDR3 is TGTGCCAGCAGCCCACAAAACAGGGGCACGGTCGAGCAGTTCTTC. Amino acid sequence: CASSPQNRGTVEQFF. This sequence joins TRBV7-3 and TRBJ2-1; 7 bases align to TRBD1. The CDR3 sequence is 15 residues long. The germline V gene has CDR1 SGHTA and CDR2 FQGTGA. The V segment lost 5 bases and the J segment 10 bases; nucleotides outside the gene matches: 14.

A few counts support this clonotype. The chain joins TRBV5-1 to TRBJ2-1; the match to TRBD2 covers 15 bases. Germline V CDR1 and CDR2: SGHRS, YFSETQ. V shed 4 bases and J 8 bases; nucleotides not matched to a gene: 7. The CDR3 totals 16 residues. The CDR3 protein is CASSPGLAGGQDEQFF. CDR3 in DNA: TGCGCCAGCAGCCCAGGACTAGCGGGGGGGCAGGATGAGCAGTTCTTC. Complete variable domain (other parts from reference TRBV5-1 and TRBJ2-1): KAGVTQTPRYLIKTRGQQVTLSCSPISGHRSVSWYQQTPGQGLQFLFEYFSETQRNKGNFPGRFSGRQFSNSRSEMNVSTLELGDSALYLCASSPGLAGGQDEQFFGPGTRLTVL.

V is TRBV29-1 and J is TRBJ2-1; 9 positions agree with TRBD1. Germline lookup yields CDR1 SQVTM and CDR2 ANQGSEA. The ends lost 4 bases at V and 6 bases at J; junction bases unmatched: 10. CDR3 size: 15 residues. CDR3 amino acids: CSVARRDRAFNEQFF. The CDR3 DNA follows: TGCAGCGTTGCAAGACGGGACAGGGCGTTCAATGAGCAGTTCTTC.

The rearrangement joins TRBV10-3 to TRBJ2-3; D uncertain. Trimming took 6 bases from V and 0 from J, leaving 13 bases between them. CDR3 size: 15 residues. CDR1 and CDR2 from the germline V gene are ENHRY and SYGVKD. In DNA, the CDR3 is TGTGCCATCAGGAGCATGAACACTAGCACAGATACGCAGTATTTT. Translation gives CAIRSMNTSTDTQYF.

The chain employs TRBV5-1 and TRBJ1-1; D is undetermined. The germline V gene has CDR1 SGHRS and CDR2 YFSETQ. The CDR3 spans 13 residues. V lost 9 bases and J 4 bases, leaving 16 bases between the germline ends. The CDR3 coding sequence is TGCGCCACTTCAGCCCGGGAGACCACTGAAGCTTTCTTT. It codes for CATSARETTEAFF.

The sample holds a few counts of this clonotype. The chain has TRBV15 and TRBJ2-7; weak D call: TRBD1 (7 bases). Germline CDR1 and CDR2: LNHNV and YYDKDF (reference sequence). The CDR3 runs to 16 residues. Trimming cost V 3 bases and J 0 bases, with 15 bases left between them. This CDR3 is CATSSQGGQSSYEQYF. The DNA for the CDR3 is TGTGCCACCAGCAGCCAGGGGGGACAGAGCTCCTACGAGCAGTACTTC.

V gene TRBV9 combines with J gene TRBJ2-1; D remains unclear. The V end was cut by 4 bases, the J end by 4 bases, with 12 bases between. Germline values: CDR1 SGDLS, CDR2 YYNGEE. CDR3 length: 14 residues. CDR3 sequence (DNA): TGTGCCAGCAGCTTAGAGTCAAAATACAATGAGCAGTTCTTC. Protein sequence: CASSLESKYNEQFF.

The rearrangement links TRBV5-1 to TRBJ1-1; TRBD1 might be the D (5 bases). V lost 4 bases to trimming and J lost 3 bases, with 16 bases between them. The CDR3 consists of 15 residues. Per the germline V gene, CDR1 is SGHRS and CDR2 is YFSETQ. In DNA form, the CDR3 reads TGCGCCAGCAGCATCGGACAAGGGCGGGACACTGAAGCTTTCTTT. Protein sequence: CASSIGQGRDTEAFF.

In its sample, this clonotype was seen many times. This chain links TRBV5-1 with TRBJ2-6, with no clear D. In germline, CDR1 is SGHRS, CDR2 YFSETQ. The CDR3 has 14 amino acids. The V end lost 1 base, the J end lost 0 bases, and 2 bases lay between the germline ends. CDR3 bases: TGCGCCAGCAGCTTGTACTCTGGGGCCAACGTCCTGACTTTC. This gives the protein CASSLYSGANVLTF.

The chain joins TRBV5-1 to TRBJ1-4; unclear D gene. There are 14 residues in the CDR3. Germline CDR1 reads SGHRS; CDR2 reads YFSETQ. Trimming removed 0 bases from V and 5 bases from J, with 8 bases in between. Here the CDR3 reads CASSLEGRNEKLFF. For the CDR3, the DNA is TGCGCCAGCAGCTTGGAAGGGAGGAATGAAAAACTGTTTTTT.

J is TRBJ1-1 and V is TRBV6-5, with D unresolved. The CDR3 covers 13 residues. Per germline, CDR1 MNHEY and CDR2 SVGAGI. Trimming removed 6 bases from V and 0 bases from J, with 8 bases in between. CDR3 sequence (DNA): TGTGCCAGCAGGGAACCTATGAACACTGAAGCTTTCTTT. This codes for CASREPMNTEAFF.

This chain links TRBV20-1 with TRBJ1-1; D is undetermined. V lost 2 bases and J 4 bases, leaving 8 bases between the germline ends. The germline CDR1 and CDR2 sequences are DFQATT and SNEGSKA (reference sequence). CDR3 length: 12 amino acids. The DNA of the CDR3 is TGCAGTGCTAGAAACACGGGCACTGAAGCTTTCTTT. Translation: CSARNTGTEAFF.

The rearrangement links TRBV5-1 to TRBJ2-1; tentatively, D is TRBD2 (6 bases). CDR1 is SGHRS, CDR2 YFSETQ, per germline. The CDR3 has 15 residues. V lost 4 bases, J lost 0 bases, and 11 bases lay in between. The CDR3 bases are TGCGCCAGCAGCCGGGACTTGAGCTCCTACAATGAGCAGTTCTTC. It encodes CASSRDLSSYNEQFF.

The table lists this clonotype with a few counts. The chain links TRBV5-1 to TRBJ1-4; TRBD1 is a possible D gene (5 bases). There are 14 residues in the CDR3. Germline V gene lookup returns CDR1 SGHRS and CDR2 YFSETQ. Deletions cut 3 bases from V and 6 bases from J, with 12 bases between. The CDR3 nucleotides are TGCGCCAGCAGCTGGGGGTCGGGCGATGAAAAACTGTTTTTT. This codes for CASSWGSGDEKLFF.

This chain uses TRBV10-3 with TRBJ2-3; TRBD1 matches at 10 bases. V gave up 7 bases and J gave up 0 bases; unmatched junction bases: 7. The CDR3 loop spans 16 amino acids. The germline CDR1 and CDR2 sequences are ENHRY and SYGVKD. The CDR3 region is CAIKGQGGPSTDTQYF. CDR3 nucleotides: TGTGCCATCAAAGGACAGGGGGGCCCTAGCACAGATACGCAGTATTTT.

The V call is TRBV18, the J call TRBJ1-6; D call uncertain. CDR1 and CDR2 from the germline V gene are KGHSH and LQKENI. The CDR3 is made up of 16 amino acids. The V and J ends lost 0 bases and 9 bases respectively, with 15 bases between them. The CDR3 sequence is CASSPPSRPGGSPLHF. CDR3 nucleotide sequence: TGTGCCAGCTCACCACCTTCGAGGCCGGGAGGTTCACCCCTCCACTTT. The full variable domain, with the rest looked up from reference TRBV18 and TRBJ1-6, is NAGVMQNPRHLVRRRGQEARLRCSPMKGHSHVYWYRQLPEEGLKFMVYLQKENIIDESGMPKERFSAEFPKEGPSILRIQQVVRGDSAAYFCASSPPSRPGGSPLHFGNGTRLTVT.

The rearrangement uses TRBV5-1 and TRBJ2-5; D is undetermined. Trimming removed 3 bases at V and 4 bases at J, with 13 bases between. Looked up from germline, CDR1 is SGHRS and CDR2 is YFSETQ. This CDR3 contains 14 residues. The CDR3 loop is CASSSAMEIETQYF. The CDR3 DNA follows: TGCGCCAGCAGCTCCGCCATGGAGATAGAGACCCAGTACTTC.